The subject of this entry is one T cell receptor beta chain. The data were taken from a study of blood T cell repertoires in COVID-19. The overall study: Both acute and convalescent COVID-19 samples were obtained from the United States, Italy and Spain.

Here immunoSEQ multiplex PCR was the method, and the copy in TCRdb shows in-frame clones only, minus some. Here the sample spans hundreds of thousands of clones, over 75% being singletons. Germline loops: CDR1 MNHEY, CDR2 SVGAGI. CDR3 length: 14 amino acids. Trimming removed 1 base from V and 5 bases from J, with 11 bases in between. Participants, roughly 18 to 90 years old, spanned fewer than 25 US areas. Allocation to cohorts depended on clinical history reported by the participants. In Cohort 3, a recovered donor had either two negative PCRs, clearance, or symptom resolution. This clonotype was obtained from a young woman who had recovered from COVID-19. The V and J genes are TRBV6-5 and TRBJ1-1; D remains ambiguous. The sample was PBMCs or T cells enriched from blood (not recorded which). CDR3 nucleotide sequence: TGTGCCAGCAGTTACTTAATGAGCGAAACTGAAGCTTTCTTT. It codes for CASSYLMSETEAFF.